This T cell receptor beta chain was found in a study of blood T cell repertoires in COVID-19. Between the trimmed V and J ends, which lost 9 bases and 9 bases, there was a span of 12 bases. The CDR3 has 11 residues. Germline V lookup: CDR1 SEHNR, CDR2 FQNEAQ (reference sequence). Authors' analysis steps: Nucleated cell number was recorded as an estimate derived from reference gene primer amplification. The data were produced by immunoSEQ multiplex PCR, yet TCRdb's version contains in-frame clones alone and is incomplete. V, J and clone size derive from that table, while D and trimming were established from the DNA sequence. The sample records about 170,000 clones, 80% to 85% being singletons.

The clonotype was recovered from a man between 65 and 85 years old with active or convalescent COVID-19. The V gene is TRBV7-9, the J gene TRBJ2-1; the D gene is possibly TRBD1 (5 bases). Sequenced: peripheral blood. The chain's CDR3 is CASLKGFEQFF. The CDR3 DNA reads as TGTGCCAGTTTAAAGGGGTTTGAGCAGTTCTTC.